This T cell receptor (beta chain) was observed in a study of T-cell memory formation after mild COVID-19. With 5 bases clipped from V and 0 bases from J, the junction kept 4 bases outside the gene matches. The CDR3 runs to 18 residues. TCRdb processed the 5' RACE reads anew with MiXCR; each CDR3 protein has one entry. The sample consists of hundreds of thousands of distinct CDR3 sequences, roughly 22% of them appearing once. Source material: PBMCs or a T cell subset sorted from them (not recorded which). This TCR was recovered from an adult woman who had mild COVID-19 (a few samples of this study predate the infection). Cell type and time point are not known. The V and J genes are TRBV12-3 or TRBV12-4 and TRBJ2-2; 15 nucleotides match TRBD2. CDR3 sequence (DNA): TGTGCCAGCAGTCCGGGACTAGCGGGGGGAGCGAACACCGGGGAGCTGTTTTTT. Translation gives CASSPGLAGGANTGELFF.